These 2 T cell receptor beta chains were all obtained from the same sample, sequenced in a study of cytomegalovirus exposure and HLA in healthy donors (dated by TCRdb to 2016 to 2017). Library method: the immunoSEQ multiplex PCR assay. TCRdb took this table from immuneACCESS and kept in-frame rearrangements with V and J called. Such tables lack part of the clones; where checked against another copy, unresolved V genes explain under half of the gap, and the rest is unexplained. Within this sample are about 170,000 clones, with nearly 90% of them counted one time only. The top ten constitute 4% to 4.5% of the sample. Sequencing was carried out using PBMCs. These TCRs come from a man aged 18-30 years in good health and CMV-seropositive.

The rearrangement links TRBV30 to TRBJ1-1; TRBD1 agrees at 7 bases. Germline lookup yields CDR1 GTSNPN and CDR2 SVGIG (reference sequence). CDR3 length: 13 residues. Trimming at V came to 3 bases and at J to 6 bases, leaving 7 bases not matched to a gene. This chain's CDR3 is CAWRRGQWAEAFF. In DNA, the CDR3 is TGTGCCTGGAGAAGGGGGCAGTGGGCTGAAGCTTTCTTT.

This clone is a singleton in its sample. The chain has TRBV11-2 and TRBJ1-3, with TRBD1 matching 8 bases. CDR1 is SGHAT and CDR2 is FQNNGV in the germline V gene. V lost 5 bases, J lost 0 bases, and 6 bases stayed unmatched. CDR3 length: 16 amino acids. This CDR3 is CASSLTGALSGNTIYF. The CDR3, as DNA: TGTGCCAGCAGCCTGACAGGGGCACTCTCTGGAAACACCATATATTTT.